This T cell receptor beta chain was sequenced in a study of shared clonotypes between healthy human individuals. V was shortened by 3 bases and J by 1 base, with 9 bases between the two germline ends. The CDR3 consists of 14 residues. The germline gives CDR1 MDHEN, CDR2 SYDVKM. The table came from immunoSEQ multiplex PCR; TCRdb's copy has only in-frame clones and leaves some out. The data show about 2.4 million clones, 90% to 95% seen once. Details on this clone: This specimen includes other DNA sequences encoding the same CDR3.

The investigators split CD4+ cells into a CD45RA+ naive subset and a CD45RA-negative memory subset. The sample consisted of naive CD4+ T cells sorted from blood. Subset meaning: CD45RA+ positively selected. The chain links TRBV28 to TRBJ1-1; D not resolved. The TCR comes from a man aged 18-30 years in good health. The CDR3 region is CASSLEHRNTEAFF. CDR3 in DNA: TGTGCCAGCAGTTTGGAACATCGGAACACTGAAGCTTTCTTT.